The present entry profiles one TCR beta chain with its context. Its antigen remains undetermined. Base qualities were left out, and no much larger clone turns up one base away. The data stem from a study of cytomegalovirus exposure and HLA in healthy donors (dated by TCRdb to 2017 to 2019). Background for the entire study: An earlier analysis of about 560 of the donors reported 276 Gb of sequence data and 90 million to 120 million unique TCR beta sequences obtained from approximately 180 million T cells. An early release covering just under 650 HLA-typed donors comprised about 300 gigabases of sequencing data and about 90 million unique TCR sequences. Of the roughly 400 genotyped donors, around 81% fell in the genetic ancestry cluster associated with self-reported Caucasian donors. The study aimed to test whether signatures of past pathogen exposure could be identified by cataloging public T cell receptors. Using immunosequencing, the study profiled T cell repertoires from 640 or so subjects and related those repertoires to cytomegalovirus serostatus. Besides the first cohort of around 670 subjects, a separate validation cohort made up of 120 different subjects was used. The study combined high-throughput TCR immunosequencing, statistical association of individual TCRs with disease status, and machine learning to predict cytomegalovirus infection status. To study patterns of TCR occurrence, a later analysis re-analyzed previously published TCR beta repertoires from around 670 donors and added high-resolution HLA genotyping. Rather than using new phenotypic data, the later analysis identified candidate immune exposures from TCR beta sequences and from how often those sequences occurred across donors. An earlier analysis of about 620 of the donors applied high-throughput TCR beta sequencing to assess whether each TCR beta V gene segment acted as functional or pseudogenic. Alongside the repertoire data, information on donor age, sex, ethnicity and CMV serostatus was compiled. Genome-wide SNP genotypes for about three fifths of the roughly 670 donors were used in a later genetic analysis, which treated that subset as a discovery cohort. Every repertoire in the discovery cohort had been generated on one and the same sequencing platform. HLA typing included class I and class II loci at four-digit resolution. The number of donors typed differed by locus, with roughly 620-630 for A, B, C, DRB1 and DQB1, over 500 for DQA1, 606 for DPA1, and roughly 450 for DPB1. Roughly 5 DR-DQ haplotypes were handled as single units for association and clustering, since linkage in the cohort was strong. Among roughly 400 genotyped donors of the cohort, an average of approximately 200,000 unique TCR beta nucleotide sequences was sequenced per donor, of which about 19% were non-productive.

In total, approximately 690 healthy bone marrow donors made up the cohort. Cohort members were all nominally healthy when sampled, although unrecorded immune exposures were likely present. The donor tested CMV seropositive, placing the donor among the approximately 290 seropositive members of the cohort. Every donor gave a peripheral blood sample, and the peripheral blood mononuclear cells from that sample were used for TCR beta sequencing. Genomic DNA was extracted from the blood cell samples with the Qiagen DNeasy Blood Extraction Kit. The CDR3 contains 16 residues, cysteine and phenylalanine counted. Only CDR3 DNA remains: 48 bases, in frame from the first base. As encoded in the germline V gene, CDR1 is SGHDN while CDR2 is FVKESK. Paper-wide results and their limitations: In a later analysis, several top co-occurrence clusters were reported to appear linked to parvovirus B19, influenza, CMV and Epstein-Barr virus. A further reported finding was that TCR beta sequences accurately predicted the HLA-A and HLA-B alleles for most subjects in the first cohort. Compared with equally common non-associated chains, HLA-associated TCR beta chains in a later analysis were more clonally expanded and had lower generation probabilities. Some IMGT-functional V segments, including TRBV6-2 and TRBV6-3, could not be told apart with the 87-base-pair reads, so those segments were excluded. In vitro tests confirmed that a few of the cytomegalovirus-associated TCR beta chains recognize cytomegalovirus antigens. Immune exposure information for the cohort was limited to CMV serostatus. In the study, approximately 150 TCR beta chains were listed as associated with cytomegalovirus. A later genetic analysis associated a missense DCLRE1C variant with V-gene and J-gene trimming of TCR beta chains, and an independent cohort replicated the association. According to a later genetic analysis, donors in an Asian-associated ancestry cluster had fewer N-insertions in productive TCRs than the approximately 630-donor mean. A later analysis found that TCR association rates varied across HLA loci, with DRB1 alleles showing the most associated TCRs and HLA-C alleles the fewest. Correlated functional status among segregating V segments might be attributable to linkage disequilibrium, but an unknown experimental factor could not be ruled out. In an earlier analysis of 587 of the donors, most TCR beta V segments were observed in productive rearrangements about 87% or about 30% of the time, broadly matching IMGT annotations. Only TCR beta chains were sequenced in this cohort, and the absence of alpha or paired-chain data limited detectable features. At a false discovery rate of 0.05, a later analysis linked under 20,000 TCR beta sequences to specific HLA alleles. When HLA alleles, especially DR and DQ, strongly co-occurred, attributing TCR associations to individual alleles was difficult. A later analysis found that most CMV-associated TCR beta chains appeared HLA-restricted, with HLA associations seemingly driven largely by CMV exposure. Because counts were too low, 15 or so rarely observed V segments, including chromosome 9 orphons, were excluded from the earlier analysis of under 650 of the donors. In both the original and validation cohorts, the classifier was reported to diagnose cytomegalovirus status with high specificity and sensitivity. Most TCR sequences were seen in very few donors, while some public TCRs were found in many individuals. Because some donors lacked HLA typing at each locus, the association tests relied only on the typed subset. The authors suggested that the approach could potentially be extended to other disease states and immunological phenotypes. Roughly uniform sequencing depth across donors was assumed in presence/absence analyses, although this assumption may not hold. A group of highly shared sequence variants was considered likely to be a technical artifact of the sequencing pipeline.

To prepare the library, the immunoSEQ multiplex PCR assay was applied. The multiplex PCR relied on a mix of 60 forward primers for TCR Vbeta segments and 13 reverse primers for TCR Jbeta segments. The CDR3 region of rearranged TCR beta genes was amplified from genomic DNA with a multiplex PCR assay. The amplified TCR beta libraries were sequenced on the Illumina HiSeq System as 87-base-pair reads. Per the source publication's procedure: Across the 670 or so repertoires, a later analysis counted roughly 77 million unique TCR beta chains, around 11 million of which were shared by at least two donors. A nearest-neighbor algorithm error-corrected the raw reads and collapsed the reads into unique sequences, merging closely related sequences to remove PCR and sequencing errors. To assign V, D and J gene segments, CDR3 sequences were aligned to IMGT reference sequences. Each retained sequence needed at least a six-nucleotide match to both a V gene segment and a J gene segment. Rearrangements were called productive when the CDR3 lacked stop codons and stayed in frame with V and J; all others were non-productive. CDR3 was defined according to IMGT convention as the region running from the second conserved V-encoded cysteine to the conserved J-encoded phenylalanine. The earlier analysis of fewer than 700 of the donors excluded sequences that lacked an unambiguous match to a single V gene segment. An earlier analysis of almost 600 of the donors classified V segments as functional when productive rearrangements were above 56.7% and as segregating when the standard deviation between donors was above 5%. To diagnose cytomegalovirus status from the catalog of TCR beta chain sequences, a statistical classification framework was built. In a later analysis, TCR nucleotide sequences were compared against IMGT/GENE-DB human TR gene sequences so that V and J genes could be assigned. The TCRdist pipeline was used in a later analysis to assign CDR3 sequences and most-parsimonious VDJ recombination scenarios. In a later analysis, each TCR beta chain was defined by its CDR3 amino acid sequence together with its V-gene family, and reads without a unique V-gene family were excluded. A later analysis removed 592 highly shared, low-generation-probability nucleotide sequences to deal with suspected cross-contamination and a sequencing artifact. In a later analysis, a clonal expansion index for each public chain was calculated from normalized within-repertoire ranks of inferred template counts. In a later analysis, generation probabilities were computed using a VDJ recombination model fitted to out-of-frame rearrangements, and the results were checked against IGoR. A later analysis scored TCR-TCR, TCR-HLA and TCR-CMV co-occurrence with hypergeometric tests, applying a repertoire-size bias correction to TCR pairs. False discovery rates were estimated in a later analysis by permuting HLA or CMV assignments 20 times. In a later analysis, co-occurring TCRs were grouped using DBSCAN, with TCRdist sequence similarity added in when clustering inside HLA-allele-positive subsets. Co-occurrence clustering excluded repertoires with fewer than 30,000 or more than 120,000 public chains, plus five with anomalous nucleotide sharing. Held by TCRdb, this immuneACCESS table contains in-frame sequences only and omits some clones. Under half of the omission traces to an unresolved V gene where checked; the cause of the rest is unknown. The V and J calls and clone size were taken over from that table, and D and trimming were inferred from the DNA. In all, the sample holds about 150,000 clones, and roughly three quarters of those were seen once. The top ten hold more than 10% of the sample.

Recombination linked TRBV14 to TRBJ2-5, with 9 middle bases fitting TRBD1. The J call may be faulty, since TRBJ2-7 better matches the DNA end. This TCR was recovered from a man aged 30-40 years in good health and CMV-seropositive. Material: PBMCs. The CDR3 protein is CASSQVPGQGRYEQYF. At the DNA level, the sequence is TGTGCCAGCAGCCAAGTTCCGGGACAGGGAAGGTACGAGCAGTACTTC.